The 14 T cell receptor beta chains below come from one sample, sequenced in a study of response to subunit inactivated influenza vaccine. TCRdb re-analysed the RT-PCR reads in MiXCR, keeping a single row per CDR3 protein. The sample gives 750,000 to 850,000 distinct CDR3 sequences, less than 20% of which show up once; approximately 10% is in the top ten. This sample comprised PBMCs from blood, obtained about 5 days after vaccination. Receptors were obtained from a man in his fifties who received an inactivated influenza vaccine.

In its sample, this clonotype was seen once. V and J are TRBV7-2 and TRBJ1-2, with D uncertain. The V and J ends lost 6 bases and 5 bases respectively, with 19 bases between them. The CDR3 consists of 15 residues. The germline CDR1 and CDR2 sequences are SGHTA and FQGNSA. The CDR3, as DNA: TGTGCCAGCAGTTCCGACATGCCGGGTTTTTATGGCTACACCTTC. It is translated as CASSSDMPGFYGYTF.

The gene calls are TRBV29-1 and TRBJ1-1; tentatively, D is TRBD1 (5 bases). CDR3 length: 14 amino acids. The V gene lost 4 bases and the J gene lost 0 bases, with 12 bases spanning the gap. Germline-derived CDR1 and CDR2 are SQVTM and ANQGSEA. In DNA form, the CDR3 reads TGCAGCGTTGGACCTGGGGGGATGAACACTGAAGCTTTCTTT. Encoded protein: CSVGPGGMNTEAFF.

This clonotype was picked up a small number of times. The chain couples TRBV20-1 to TRBJ1-2; D call uncertain. V dropped 1 base and J dropped 0 bases, with 18 bases sitting between them. Germline V CDR1 and CDR2: DFQATT, SNEGSKA (reference sequence). The CDR3 runs 17 residues. CDR3 loop: CSARGRPKSISNYGYTF. DNA of the CDR3: TGCAGTGCTAGAGGAAGGCCGAAATCTATCTCTAACTATGGCTACACCTTC.

This sequence joins TRBV7-2 and TRBJ2-2; D may correspond to TRBD1 or TRBD2 (5 bases each). V was cut by 5 bases and J by 6 bases, with 10 bases left in between. Looked up from germline, CDR1 is SGHTA and CDR2 is FQGNSA. This CDR3 is built from 13 residues. CDR3 residues: CASSRDDAGELFF. CDR3 DNA: TGTGCCAGCAGCCGGGACGACGCCGGGGAGCTGTTTTTT.

The V and J genes are TRBV5-6 and TRBJ2-5, with 8 positions matching TRBD2. CDR3 length: 17 residues. V was pared by 4 bases and J by 2 bases, with 13 bases of the junction left unmatched. CDR1 and CDR2 from the germline V gene are SGHDT and YYEEEE. The CDR3 sequence: CASSPSHTVAGQETQYF. The CDR3, as DNA: TGTGCCAGCAGCCCGTCCCATACGGTAGCGGGACAAGAGACCCAGTACTTC.

This clonotype appeared a few times. The chain recombines TRBV5-5 with TRBJ1-2; no reliable D call. Looked up from germline, CDR1 is SGHKS and CDR2 is YYEKEE (reference sequence). This CDR3 has 12 amino acids. Trimming took 6 bases from V and 4 from J, leaving 10 bases between them. In DNA, the CDR3 is TGTGCCAGCACCCTTAGGAGCTATGGCTACACCTTC. It codes for CASTLRSYGYTF.

This clonotype occurred a few times. The CDR3 DNA reads as TGTGCCAGCAGTTCGAACAGGGTGGGCTACGAGCAGTACTTC. It translates to CASSSNRVGYEQYF. This chain uses TRBV6-2 or TRBV6-3 with TRBJ2-7; possible D gene TRBD1, 6 bases. The CDR3 is 14 amino acids. Germline lookup yields CDR1 MNHEY and CDR2 SVGEGT. Trimming pared 4 bases from V and 3 bases from J, leaving 13 bases between.

The chain joins TRBV25-1 to TRBJ1-6, with a possible D match to TRBD1 (5 bases). This CDR3 has 13 residues. Germline V CDR1 and CDR2: MGHDK, SYGVNS. Trimming removed 8 bases at V and 5 bases at J, with 10 bases between. CDR3 in DNA: TGTGCCAGCCGGGACCTCAATAATTCACCCCTCCACTTT. It specifies CASRDLNNSPLHF.

The rearrangement links TRBV21-1 to TRBJ2-1; the tabulated D call, TRBD2, remains unverified against the DNA. TRBV21-1 is listed as a pseudogene. This CDR3 is built from 17 residues. The CDR3 spells CASSKAASGSSYNEQFF. DNA for the CDR3: TGTGCCAGCAGCAAAGCGGCTAGCGGGAGCTCCTACAATGAGCAGTTCTTC.

This chain uses TRBV10-3 with TRBJ2-5; possible D gene TRBD1, 6 bases. The ends were cut back, 0 bases at V and 1 base at J, with 12 bases in the middle. Per germline, CDR1 ENHRY and CDR2 SYGVKD. CDR3 length equals 16 residues. Here the CDR3 reads CAISESTRGPQETQYF. CDR3 bases: TGTGCCATCAGTGAGTCGACCAGGGGACCCCAAGAGACCCAGTACTTC.

J is TRBJ2-3 and V is TRBV5-8, with TRBD2 identical over 8 bases. Trimming took 3 bases from V and 5 from J; bases not matched to a gene: 14. Germline V gives CDR1 SGHTS, CDR2 YDEGEE. The CDR3 is 17 residues long. DNA for the CDR3: TGTGCCAGCAGCTCAATAGCGGGACCGCTCCGGGGAGATACGCAGTATTTT. Residues: CASSSIAGPLRGDTQYF.

This chain joins TRBV29-1 and TRBJ2-7; D is undetermined. Trimming cost V 6 bases and J 5 bases, with 14 bases left between them. CDR1 is SQVTM and CDR2 is ANQGSEA in the germline V gene. CDR3 size: 12 residues. CDR3 amino acids: CSVANWVHEQYF. The CDR3 DNA sequence: TGCAGCGTGGCCAATTGGGTCCACGAGCAGTACTTC.

The chain combines TRBV4-3 with TRBJ2-2, with 10 bases that match TRBD2. Germline CDR1 and CDR2: LGHNA and YSLEER. V dropped 0 bases and J dropped 0; count of bases not matched to a gene: 7. This CDR3 comprises 19 residues. The CDR3 sequence is CASSQDLAGAYSNTGELFF. CDR3 nucleotide sequence: TGCGCCAGCAGCCAAGATCTAGCGGGAGCCTACTCGAACACCGGGGAGCTGTTTTTT.

This clonotype was observed a handful of times. The genes are TRBV25-1 and TRBJ1-1, with a weak D call TRBD1 (6 bases). Germline V gene data show CDR1 as MGHDK and CDR2 as SYGVNS. V was clipped by 8 bases and J by 2 bases, with 18 bases between them. The CDR3 is 15 amino acids. CDR3 DNA sequence: TGTGCCAGCCGAAGAGGTCGGGGGGCAAACACTGAAGCTTTCTTT. It translates to CASRRGRGANTEAFF. Full variable domain (rest looked up from reference TRBV25-1 and TRBJ1-1): EADIYQTPRYLVIGTGKKITLECSQTMGHDKMYWYQQDPGMELHLIHYSYGVNSTEKGDLSSESTVSRIRTEHFPLTLESARPSHTSQYLCASRRGRGANTEAFFGQGTRLTVV.